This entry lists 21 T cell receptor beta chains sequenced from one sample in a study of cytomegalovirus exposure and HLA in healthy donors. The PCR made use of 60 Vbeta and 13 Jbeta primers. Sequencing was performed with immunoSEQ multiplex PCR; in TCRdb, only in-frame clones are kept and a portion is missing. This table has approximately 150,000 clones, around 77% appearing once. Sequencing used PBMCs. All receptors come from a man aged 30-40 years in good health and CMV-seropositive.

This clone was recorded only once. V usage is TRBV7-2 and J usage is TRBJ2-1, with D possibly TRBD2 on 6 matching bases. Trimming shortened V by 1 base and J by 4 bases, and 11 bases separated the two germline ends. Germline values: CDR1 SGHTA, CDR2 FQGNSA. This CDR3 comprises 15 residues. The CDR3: CASSLEGRGYNEQFF. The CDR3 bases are TGTGCCAGCAGCTTAGAAGGGCGGGGATACAATGAGCAGTTCTTC.

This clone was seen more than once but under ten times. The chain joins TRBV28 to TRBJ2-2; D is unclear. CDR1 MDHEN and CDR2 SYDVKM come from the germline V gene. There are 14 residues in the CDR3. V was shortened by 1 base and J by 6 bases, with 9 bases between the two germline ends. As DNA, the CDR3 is TGTGCCAGCAGTTTATCCGCTAGGCCCGGGGAGCTGTTTTTT. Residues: CASSLSARPGELFF.

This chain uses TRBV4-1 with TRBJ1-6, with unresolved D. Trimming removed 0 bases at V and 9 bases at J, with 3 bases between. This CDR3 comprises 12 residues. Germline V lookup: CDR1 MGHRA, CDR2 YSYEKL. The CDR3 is CASSQESSPLHF. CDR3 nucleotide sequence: TGCGCCAGCAGCCAAGAGAGTTCACCCCTCCACTTT.

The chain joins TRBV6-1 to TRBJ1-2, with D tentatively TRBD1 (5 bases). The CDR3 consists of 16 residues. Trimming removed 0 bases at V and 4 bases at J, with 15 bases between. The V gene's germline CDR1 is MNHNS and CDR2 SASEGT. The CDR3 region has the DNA TGTGCCAGCAGTGAAGCATGGGGCGCCGCTTTCTATGGCTACACCTTC. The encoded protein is CASSEAWGAAFYGYTF.

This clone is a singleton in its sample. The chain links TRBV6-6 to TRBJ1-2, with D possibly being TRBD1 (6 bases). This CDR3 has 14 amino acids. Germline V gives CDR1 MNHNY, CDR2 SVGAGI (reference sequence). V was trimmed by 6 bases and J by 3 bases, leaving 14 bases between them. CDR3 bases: TGTGCCAGCAGAAAGGACAGAGAATACTATGGCTACACCTTC. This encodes CASRKDREYYGYTF.

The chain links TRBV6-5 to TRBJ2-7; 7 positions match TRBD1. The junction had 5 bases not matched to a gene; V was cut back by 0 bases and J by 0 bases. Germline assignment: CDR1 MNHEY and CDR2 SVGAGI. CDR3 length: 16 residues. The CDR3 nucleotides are TGTGCCAGCAGTTACTCGACGACAGGGATCTCCTACGAGCAGTACTTC. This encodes CASSYSTTGISYEQYF.

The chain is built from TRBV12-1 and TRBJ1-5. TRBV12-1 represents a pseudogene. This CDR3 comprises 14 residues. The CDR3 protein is CASSFITYNQPQHF. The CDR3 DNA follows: TGTGCCAGCAGCTTTATTACCTACAATCAGCCCCAGCATTTT.

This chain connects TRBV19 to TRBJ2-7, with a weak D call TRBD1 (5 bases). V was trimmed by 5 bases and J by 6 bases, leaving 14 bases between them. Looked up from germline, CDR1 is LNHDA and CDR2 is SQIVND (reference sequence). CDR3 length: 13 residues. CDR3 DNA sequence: TGTGCCAGTAGTTCGACCTGGCAGGGCGAGCAGTACTTC. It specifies CASSSTWQGEQYF.

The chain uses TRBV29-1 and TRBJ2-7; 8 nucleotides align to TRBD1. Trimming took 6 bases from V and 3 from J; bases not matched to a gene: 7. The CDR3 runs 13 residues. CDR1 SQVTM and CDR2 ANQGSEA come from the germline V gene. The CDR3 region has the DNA TGCAGCGTCCCAAAAGGACAGGGCTACGAGCAGTACTTC. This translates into CSVPKGQGYEQYF.

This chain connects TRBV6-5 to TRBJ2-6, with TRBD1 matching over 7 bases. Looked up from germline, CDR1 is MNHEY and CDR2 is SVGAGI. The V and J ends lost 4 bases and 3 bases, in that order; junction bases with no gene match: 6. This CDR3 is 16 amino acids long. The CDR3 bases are TGTGCCAGCAGTTTTGACAGGGTCCTTGGGGCCAACGTCCTGACTTTC. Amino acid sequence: CASSFDRVLGANVLTF.

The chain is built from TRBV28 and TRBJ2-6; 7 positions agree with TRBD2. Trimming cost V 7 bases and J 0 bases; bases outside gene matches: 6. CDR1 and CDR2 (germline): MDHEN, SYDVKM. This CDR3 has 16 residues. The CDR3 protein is CASTSGAPSGANVLTF. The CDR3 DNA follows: TGTGCCAGCACAAGCGGGGCCCCCTCTGGGGCCAACGTCCTGACTTTC.

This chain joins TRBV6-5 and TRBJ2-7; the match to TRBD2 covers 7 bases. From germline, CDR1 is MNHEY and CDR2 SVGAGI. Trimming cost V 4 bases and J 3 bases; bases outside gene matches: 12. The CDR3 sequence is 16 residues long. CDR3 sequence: CASSSNTAGRVYEQYF. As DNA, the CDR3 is TGTGCCAGCAGTTCCAATACTGCGGGGAGGGTCTACGAGCAGTACTTC.

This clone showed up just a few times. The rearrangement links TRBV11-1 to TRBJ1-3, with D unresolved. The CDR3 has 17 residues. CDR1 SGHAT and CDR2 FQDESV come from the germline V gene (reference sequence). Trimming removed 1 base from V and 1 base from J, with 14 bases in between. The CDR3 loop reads CASSLEAPQSSGNTIYF. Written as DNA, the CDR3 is TGTGCCAGCAGCTTAGAAGCGCCGCAGAGTTCTGGAAACACCATATATTTT.

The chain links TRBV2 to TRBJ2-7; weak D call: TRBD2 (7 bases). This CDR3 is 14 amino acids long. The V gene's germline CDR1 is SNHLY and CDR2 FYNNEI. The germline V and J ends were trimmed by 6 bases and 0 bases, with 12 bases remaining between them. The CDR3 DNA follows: TGTGCCAGCAGATCGGGGGGCTACTCCTACGAGCAGTACTTC. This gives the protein CASRSGGYSYEQYF.

DNA of the CDR3: TGTGCCAGCTCACCAACAGGACAGGGGCTCGGCGGCTATGGCTACACCTTC. Amino acid sequence: CASSPTGQGLGGYGYTF. The chain has TRBV18 and TRBJ1-2; 9 bases match TRBD1. The CDR3 consists of 17 residues. With 2 bases clipped from V and 4 bases from J, the junction kept 11 bases outside the gene matches. CDR1 KGHSH and CDR2 LQKENI come from the germline V gene.

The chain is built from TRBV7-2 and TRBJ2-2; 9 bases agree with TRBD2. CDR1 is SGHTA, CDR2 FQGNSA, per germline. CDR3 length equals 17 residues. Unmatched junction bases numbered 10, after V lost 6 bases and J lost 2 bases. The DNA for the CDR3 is TGTGCCAGCAGTAACGAGGGACTAGCCATTAACACCGGGGAGCTGTTTTTT. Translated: CASSNEGLAINTGELFF. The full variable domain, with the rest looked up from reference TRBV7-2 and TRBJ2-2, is GAGVSQSPSNKVTEKGKDVELRCDPISGHTALYWYRQSLGQGLEFLIYFQGNSAPDKSGLPSDRFSAERTGGSVSTLTIQRTQQEDSAVYLCASSNEGLAINTGELFFGEGSRLTVL.

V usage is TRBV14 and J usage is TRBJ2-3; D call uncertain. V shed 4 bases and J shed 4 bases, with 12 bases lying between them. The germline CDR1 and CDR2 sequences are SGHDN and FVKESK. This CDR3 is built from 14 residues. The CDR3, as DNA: TGTGCCAGCAGCCCGTATGTTCGCGCAGATACGCAGTATTTT. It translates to CASSPYVRADTQYF. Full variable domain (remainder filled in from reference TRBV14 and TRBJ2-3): EAGVTQFPSHSVIEKGQTVTLRCDPISGHDNLYWYRRVMGKEIKFLLHFVKESKQDESGMPNNRFLAERTGGTYSTLKVQPAELEDSGVYFCASSPYVRADTQYFGPGTRLTVL.

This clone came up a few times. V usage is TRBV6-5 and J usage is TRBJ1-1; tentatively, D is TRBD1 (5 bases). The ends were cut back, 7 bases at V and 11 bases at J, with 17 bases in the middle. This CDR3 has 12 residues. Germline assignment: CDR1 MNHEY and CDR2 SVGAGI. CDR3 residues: CASNEAGTEAFF. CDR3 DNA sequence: TGTGCCAGCAATGAAGCGGGGACCGAGGCTTTCTTT.

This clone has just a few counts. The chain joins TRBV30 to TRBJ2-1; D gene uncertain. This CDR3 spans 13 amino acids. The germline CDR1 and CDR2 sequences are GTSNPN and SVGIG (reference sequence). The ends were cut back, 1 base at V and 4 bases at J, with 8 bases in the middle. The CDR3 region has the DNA TGTGCCTGGAGTGGATCACGGTACAATGAGCAGTTCTTC. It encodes CAWSGSRYNEQFF. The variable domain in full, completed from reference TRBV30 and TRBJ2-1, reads SQTIHQWPATLVQPVGSPLSLECTVEGTSNPNLYWYRQAAGRGLQLLFYSVGIGQISSEVPQNLSASRPQDRQFILSSKKLLLSDSGFYLCAWSGSRYNEQFFGPGTRLTVL.

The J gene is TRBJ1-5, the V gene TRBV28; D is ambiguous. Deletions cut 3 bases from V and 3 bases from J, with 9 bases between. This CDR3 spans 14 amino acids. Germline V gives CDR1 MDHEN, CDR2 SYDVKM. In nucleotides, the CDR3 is TGTGCCAGCAGTTTTGAGGCATACAATCAGCCCCAGCATTTT. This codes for CASSFEAYNQPQHF.

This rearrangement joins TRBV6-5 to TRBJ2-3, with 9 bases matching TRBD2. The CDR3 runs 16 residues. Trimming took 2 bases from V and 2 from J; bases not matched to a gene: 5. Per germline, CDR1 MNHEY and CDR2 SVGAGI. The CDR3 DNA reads TGTGCCAGCAGTTACGCGGGGGGGCCCCCCACAGATACGCAGTATTTT. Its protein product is CASSYAGGPPTDTQYF.